These 15 T cell receptor beta chains originate from one sample sequenced in a study of Ad26.COV2.S vaccination and SARS-CoV-2 variants. The treatment was: around 19 received Ad26.COV2.S at low or high dose, single or two shots; roughly 5 received placebo; per-sample allocation not given. Sample collection was performed on day 63 after the first vaccine or placebo injection. Method: immunoSEQ multiplex PCR; TCRdb's copy keeps in-frame clones and lacks some. This sample has hundreds of thousands of clones, with roughly 87% found just once. The sequencing here drew on peripheral blood, taken in a trial of Ad26.COV2.S vaccine versus placebo. Receptor source: a person aged 18-65 years who received the Ad26.COV2.S COVID-19 vaccine or a placebo.

The CDR3 spells CAWARTSSGAYNEQFF. DNA of the CDR3: TGTGCCTGGGCCCGCACCTCTAGCGGGGCCTACAATGAGCAGTTCTTC. V usage is TRBV30 and J usage is TRBJ2-1; 9 positions agree with TRBD2. Germline trimming cut 5 bases from V and 2 bases from J; bases unmatched to any gene: 10. The CDR3 loop spans 16 amino acids. The germline CDR1 and CDR2 sequences are GTSNPN and SVGIG (reference sequence).

The genes are TRBV3-1 (or the pseudogene TRBV3-2) and TRBJ2-5; 10 bases are a match to TRBD2. The germline V gene encodes CDR1 LGHDT and CDR2 YNNKEL (reference sequence). CDR3 size: 16 residues. V was clipped by 1 base and J by 2 bases; unmatched bases: 4. CDR3 sequence (DNA): TGTGCCAGCAGCCAAGGTAGCGGGGGGTCACAAGAGACCCAGTACTTC. Translated: CASSQGSGGSQETQYF.

The rearrangement joins TRBV7-9 to TRBJ2-7; TRBD1 matches at 7 bases. The CDR3 spans 14 residues. Germline V gene sequence: CDR1 SEHNR, CDR2 FQNEAQ (reference sequence). The J segment lost 2 bases and the V segment lost 5 bases, leaving 6 bases of the junction unmatched. The CDR3 DNA sequence: TGTGCCAGCAGCATGACAGGGAATGCCTACGAGCAGTACTTC. Protein: CASSMTGNAYEQYF. Drawing the rest from reference TRBV7-9 and TRBJ2-7, the complete variable domain is DTGVSQNPRHKITKRGQNVTFRCDPISEHNRLYWYRQTLGQGPEFLTYFQNEAQLEKSRLLSDRFSAERPKGSFSTLEIQRTEQGDSAMYLCASSMTGNAYEQYFGPGTRLTVT.

CDR3 DNA sequence: TGTGCCAGTAGGAAAGGGACAGGGAACACTGAAGCTTTCTTT. Protein product: CASRKGTGNTEAFF. V usage is TRBV19 and J usage is TRBJ1-1; 8 bases are a match to TRBD1. CDR1 is LNHDA, CDR2 SQIVND, per germline (reference sequence). This CDR3 contains 14 residues. V gave up 6 bases and J gave up 1 base; unmatched junction bases: 4.

The CDR3 DNA follows: TGTGCCAGCAGCAGGGGGGCTGGTTCACCCCTCCACTTT. Its translation: CASSRGAGSPLHF. The chain carries TRBV6-4 and TRBJ1-6, with TRBD1 matching 7 bases. The CDR3 length is 13 residues. The V gene end was trimmed by 6 bases and the J gene end by 9 bases; junction bases not matched to a gene: 5. In germline, CDR1 is MRHNA, CDR2 SNTAGT.

The chain recombines TRBV6-5 with TRBJ1-1; D gene uncertain. V lost 7 bases, J lost 5 bases, and 5 bases lay in between. The length of the CDR3 is 10 residues. Germline V gene sequence: CDR1 MNHEY, CDR2 SVGAGI. The CDR3 is CASTRTEAFF. Written as DNA, the CDR3 is TGTGCCAGCACCAGAACTGAAGCTTTCTTT.

The chain combines TRBV19 with TRBJ2-3, with D possibly matching TRBD2 (6 bases). The V end lost 4 bases, the J end lost 4 bases, and 12 bases lay between the germline ends. CDR1 is LNHDA and CDR2 is SQIVND in the germline V gene (reference sequence). This CDR3 has 14 amino acids. The CDR3 is CASSTGVLADTQYF. CDR3 nucleotides: TGTGCCAGTAGTACGGGGGTTTTGGCAGATACGCAGTATTTT.

The chain employs TRBV30 and TRBJ2-2; 7 bases match TRBD1. Germline V gene data show CDR1 as GTSNPN and CDR2 as SVGIG (reference sequence). V lost 3 bases, J lost 4 bases, and 11 bases stayed unmatched. The CDR3 contains 16 residues. Here the CDR3 reads CAWRTTGAPGTGELFF. CDR3 coding DNA: TGTGCCTGGAGAACTACAGGGGCTCCGGGCACCGGGGAGCTGTTTTTT. The full variable domain, completed using reference TRBV30 and TRBJ2-2, is SQTIHQWPATLVQPVGSPLSLECTVEGTSNPNLYWYRQAAGRGLQLLFYSVGIGQISSEVPQNLSASRPQDRQFILSSKKLLLSDSGFYLCAWRTTGAPGTGELFFGEGSRLTVL.

This clone was seen a few times. The gene calls are TRBV19 and TRBJ1-5; D perhaps matches TRBD1 (6 bases). CDR3 length: 14 amino acids. The germline V gene encodes CDR1 LNHDA and CDR2 SQIVND (reference sequence). V shed 9 bases and J shed 2 bases, with 14 bases lying between them. CDR3 amino acids: CASNRAGGNQPQHF. In DNA form, the CDR3 reads TGTGCCAGCAACAGGGCCGGGGGCAATCAGCCCCAGCATTTT.

This clone was observed a few times. The J gene is TRBJ2-2, the V gene TRBV30; no clear D gene. The V gene lost 3 bases and the J gene lost 9 bases, with 11 bases spanning the gap. The CDR3 sequence is 12 residues long. Germline lookup yields CDR1 GTSNPN and CDR2 SVGIG (reference sequence). DNA of the CDR3: TGTGCCTGGAGCTTAGGACCGTGGGAGCTGTTTTTT. It translates to CAWSLGPWELFF.

V usage is TRBV19 and J usage is TRBJ1-3; no clear D. Germline V gene lookup returns CDR1 LNHDA and CDR2 SQIVND (reference sequence). Trimming pared 5 bases from V and 0 bases from J, leaving 8 bases between. This CDR3 region has 14 residues. The CDR3 is CASSVGLSGNTIYF. The CDR3 DNA reads as TGTGCCAGTAGTGTCGGGCTCTCTGGAAACACCATATATTTT.

This chain connects TRBV9 to TRBJ1-1; 12 bases map to TRBD1. The CDR3 consists of 17 residues. J was trimmed by 1 base and V by 2 bases; bases with no gene match: 6. Germline V gene sequence: CDR1 SGDLS, CDR2 YYNGEE. CDR3 sequence (DNA): TGTGCCAGCAGCGTGGGGACAGGGGGCTATGGGAACACTGAAGCTTTCTTT. Translating it yields CASSVGTGGYGNTEAFF.

This clone showed up just once. This chain links TRBV6-4 with TRBJ1-2; possibly TRBD1 for D (5 bases). Germline assignment: CDR1 MRHNA and CDR2 SNTAGT. V lost 5 bases to trimming and J lost 4 bases, with 14 bases between them. This CDR3 is built from 14 residues. CDR3 sequence (DNA): TGTGCCAGCAGTCCCGGGACTTTCTCCTATGGCTACACCTTC. This translates into CASSPGTFSYGYTF.

V is TRBV12-3 or TRBV12-4 and J is TRBJ2-1; 9 bases agree with TRBD2. The junction had 7 bases not matched to a gene; V was cut back by 4 bases and J by 15 bases. This CDR3 region has 12 residues. CDR3 sequence: CASSSSGAPGFF. Here the CDR3 DNA reads TGTGCCAGCAGTTCTAGCGGGGCCCCTGGGTTCTTC.

The rearrangement joins TRBV5-6 to TRBJ1-4; a possible D gene is TRBD1 (5 bases). Germline values: CDR1 SGHDT, CDR2 YYEEEE. Trimming left V 3 bases short and J 3 bases short, with 9 bases between. This CDR3 contains 14 residues. The CDR3 spells CASSWGVSNEKLFF. CDR3 sequence (DNA): TGTGCCAGCAGCTGGGGGGTTTCTAATGAAAAACTGTTTTTT.